This TCR beta chain was sequenced during a study of identical twins. The study's findings and limits: Interpretation of the results relied on cross-sectional statistical analysis and not on following the same donors.

This clonotype was counted many times. Its specificity is unknown. Each cDNA held unique molecular identifiers, and template switching gave it a universal primer site. TCRdb fed the 5' RACE reads into MiXCR, producing one record per CDR3 protein. This sample carries approximately 590,000 distinct CDR3 sequences, more than 9% of them seen once, and the ten largest clones take more than 2.5%. This CDR3 comprises 13 residues. Looked up from germline, CDR1 is SGHTA and CDR2 is FQGNSA. The V gene lost 4 bases and the J gene lost 7 bases, with 14 bases spanning the gap. This sample was shared with a second study, whose subject was yellow fever vaccine responses in identical twins. That work contributes: Reportedly, the T cell response mounted by twins to vaccine seemed partly convergent, partly personalized.

The chain couples TRBV7-2 to TRBJ2-7; D is unclear. The source material was PBMCs. The sequence was collected from a woman between 18 and 30 years old in good health. As DNA, the CDR3 is TGTGCCAGCAGCTACAGACCCCTTGGAGAGCAGTACTTC. This codes for CASSYRPLGEQYF. Full variable domain (remainder filled in from reference TRBV7-2 and TRBJ2-7): GAGVSQSPSNKVTEKGKDVELRCDPISGHTALYWYRQSLGQGLEFLIYFQGNSAPDKSGLPSDRFSAERTGGSVSTLTIQRTQQEDSAVYLCASSYRPLGEQYFGPGTRLTVT.